Shown below are 10 T cell receptor beta chains from a single sample sequenced in a study of blood T cell repertoires in COVID-19. Method: immunoSEQ multiplex PCR; TCRdb's copy keeps in-frame clones and lacks some. Of 95,000 to 150,000 clones listed, over 75% were seen once; the top ten hold around 9.9%. The sequenced sample consisted of peripheral blood. The receptors were sampled from an elderly man with acute or convalescent COVID-19.

In its sample, this clone ranks as medium-sized. The rearrangement joins TRBV12-2 to TRBJ1-1. TRBV12-2 is flagged as a pseudogene. CDR3 length: 15 amino acids. The CDR3 loop is CASRVREGFWTEAFF. The CDR3 region has the DNA TGTGCAAGTCGCGTCCGGGAGGGTTTCTGGACTGAAGCTTTCTTT.

This clone was seen a single time. The chain has TRBV10-3 and TRBJ1-2, with 8 bases fitting TRBD1. The V gene end was trimmed by 7 bases and the J gene end by 3 bases; junction bases not matched to a gene: 7. CDR1 and CDR2 from the germline V gene are ENHRY and SYGVKD. The CDR3 is made up of 14 amino acids. The CDR3 DNA follows: TGTGCCATCAACGGACAGGGTGCCGACTATGGCTACACCTTC. It yields the protein CAINGQGADYGYTF.

This clone was counted a single time. The rearrangement joins TRBV30 to TRBJ2-1; D unclear. The V gene's germline CDR1 is GTSNPN and CDR2 SVGIG (reference sequence). V was cut by 3 bases and J by 5 bases, with 8 bases left in between. The CDR3 length is 12 residues. CDR3 sequence reads: CAWSLRDNEQFF. CDR3 bases: TGTGCCTGGAGCCTGCGTGACAATGAGCAGTTCTTC. Based on the CDR3 plus reference TRBV30 and TRBJ2-1, the full variable domain is SQTIHQWPATLVQPVGSPLSLECTVEGTSNPNLYWYRQAAGRGLQLLFYSVGIGQISSEVPQNLSASRPQDRQFILSSKKLLLSDSGFYLCAWSLRDNEQFFGPGTRLTVL.

The J gene is TRBJ2-7, the V gene TRBV15; 8 bases are a match to TRBD1. The trim removed 0 bases at V and 6 bases at J, leaving 13 bases unmatched. The CDR3 runs 17 residues. CDR1 and CDR2 from the germline V gene are LNHNV and YYDKDF (reference sequence). In nucleotides, the CDR3 is TGTGCCACCAGCAGAGATCGAGGGGGCGCAGGGGGCGCCGAGCAGTACTTC. Encoded protein: CATSRDRGGAGGAEQYF.

CDR3 bases: TGTGCCAGCAGCCTCAGGGACTCGAAGACCCAGTACTTC. As protein: CASSLRDSKTQYF. V and J are TRBV14 and TRBJ2-5; tentatively, D is TRBD2 (6 bases). Germline V gene sequence: CDR1 SGHDN, CDR2 FVKESK. CDR3 length: 13 amino acids. V dropped 4 bases and J dropped 6 bases, with 12 bases sitting between them.

This clone was counted a single time. V is TRBV5-1 and J is TRBJ1-3; TRBD1 matches 7 bases. With 2 bases clipped from V and 0 bases from J, the junction kept 5 bases outside the gene matches. The CDR3 sequence is 16 residues long. CDR1 SGHRS and CDR2 YFSETQ come from the germline V gene. The CDR3: CASSLGQASSGNTIYF. The CDR3, as DNA: TGCGCCAGCAGCTTAGGACAGGCGAGCTCTGGAAACACCATATATTTT.

This chain's CDR3 is CAIRPGSNQPQHF. The DNA of the CDR3 is TGTGCCATTCGACCGGGTTCCAATCAGCCCCAGCATTTT. This rearrangement joins TRBV6-5 to TRBJ1-5; unclear D gene. Germline V gives CDR1 MNHEY, CDR2 SVGAGI. With 10 bases removed from V and 3 bases from J, the gap between germline ends came to 13 bases. The CDR3 consists of 13 residues.

Of note for this clone: This same CDR3 is encoded by further DNA sequences in the sample. This chain connects TRBV27 to TRBJ1-2; the match to TRBD1 covers 7 bases. The CDR3 contains 13 residues. J was trimmed by 5 bases and V by 6 bases; bases with no gene match: 6. Germline loops: CDR1 MNHEY, CDR2 SMNVEV (reference sequence). The CDR3 DNA follows: TGTGCCAGCAGCCGGACAGGAGATTATGGCTACACCTTC. Its translation: CASSRTGDYGYTF.

This CDR3 is CASSRSGQAKLGETQYF. DNA of the CDR3: TGCGCCAGCAGCCGATCGGGACAGGCCAAATTGGGAGAGACCCAGTACTTC. This chain links TRBV4-1 with TRBJ2-5, with TRBD1 identical over 8 bases. Germline V CDR1 and CDR2: MGHRA, YSYEKL. This CDR3 region has 17 residues. Trimming removed 4 bases from V and 4 bases from J; junction bases left unmatched: 14.

The rearrangement uses TRBV7-9 and TRBJ1-2, with TRBD1 identical over 8 bases. Germline CDR1 and CDR2: SEHNR and FQNEAQ (reference sequence). The CDR3 contains 13 residues. V shed 8 bases and J 4 bases; nucleotides not matched to a gene: 6. CDR3 sequence reads: CASAGGTGYGYTF. The CDR3 DNA is TGTGCCAGCGCTGGCGGGACAGGCTATGGCTACACCTTC.